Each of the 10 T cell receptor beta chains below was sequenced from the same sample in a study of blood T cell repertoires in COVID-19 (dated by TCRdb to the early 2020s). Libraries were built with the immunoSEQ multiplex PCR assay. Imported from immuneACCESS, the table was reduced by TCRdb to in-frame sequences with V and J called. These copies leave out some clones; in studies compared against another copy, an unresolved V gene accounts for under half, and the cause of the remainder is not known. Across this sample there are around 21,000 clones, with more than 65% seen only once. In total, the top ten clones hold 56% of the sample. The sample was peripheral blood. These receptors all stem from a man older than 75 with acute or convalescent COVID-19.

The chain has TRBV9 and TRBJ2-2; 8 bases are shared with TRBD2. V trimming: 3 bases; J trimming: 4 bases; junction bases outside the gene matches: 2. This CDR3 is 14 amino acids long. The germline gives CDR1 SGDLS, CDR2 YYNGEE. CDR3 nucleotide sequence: TGTGCCAGCAGCGCAGGACTAGCCACCGGGGAGCTGTTTTTT. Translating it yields CASSAGLATGELFF.

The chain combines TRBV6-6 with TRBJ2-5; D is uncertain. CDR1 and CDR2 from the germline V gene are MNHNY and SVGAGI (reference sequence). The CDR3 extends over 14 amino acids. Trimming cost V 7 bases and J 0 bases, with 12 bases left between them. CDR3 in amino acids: CASNPTSYQETQYF. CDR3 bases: TGTGCCAGCAATCCGACATCGTACCAAGAGACCCAGTACTTC.

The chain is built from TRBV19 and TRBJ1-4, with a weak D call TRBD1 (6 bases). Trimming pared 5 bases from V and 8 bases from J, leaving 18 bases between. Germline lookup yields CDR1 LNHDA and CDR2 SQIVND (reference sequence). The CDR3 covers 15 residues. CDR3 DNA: TGTGCCAGTAGTCCACGCCGGGCAGGGGACGAAAAACTGTTTTTT. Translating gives CASSPRRAGDEKLFF.

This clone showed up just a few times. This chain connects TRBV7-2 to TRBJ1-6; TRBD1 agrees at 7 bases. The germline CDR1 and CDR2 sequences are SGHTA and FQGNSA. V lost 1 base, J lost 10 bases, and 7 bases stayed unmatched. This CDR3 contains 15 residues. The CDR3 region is CASSLGQGVGSPLHF. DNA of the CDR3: TGTGCCAGCAGCTTAGGACAGGGAGTCGGATCACCCCTCCACTTT.

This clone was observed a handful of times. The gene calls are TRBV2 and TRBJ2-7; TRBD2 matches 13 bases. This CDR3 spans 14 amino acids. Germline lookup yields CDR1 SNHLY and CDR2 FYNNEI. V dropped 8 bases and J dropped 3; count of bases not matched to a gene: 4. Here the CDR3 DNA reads TGTGCCAGCGCCACTAGCGGGAGGGTCTACGAGCAGTACGTC. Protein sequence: CASATSGRVYEQYV.

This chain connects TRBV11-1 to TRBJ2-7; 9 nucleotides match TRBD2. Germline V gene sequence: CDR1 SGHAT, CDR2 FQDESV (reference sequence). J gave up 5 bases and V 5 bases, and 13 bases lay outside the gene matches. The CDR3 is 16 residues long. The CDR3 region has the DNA TGTGCCAGCAGCCCAACAAAAGGGCTAGCGGGACACGAGCAGTACTTC. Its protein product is CASSPTKGLAGHEQYF.

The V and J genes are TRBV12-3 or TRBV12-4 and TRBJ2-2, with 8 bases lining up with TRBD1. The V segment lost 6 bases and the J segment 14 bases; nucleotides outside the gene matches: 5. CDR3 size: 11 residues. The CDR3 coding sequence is TGTGCCAGCAGGCGACAGGGGTCCCTGTTTTTT. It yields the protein CASRRQGSLFF.

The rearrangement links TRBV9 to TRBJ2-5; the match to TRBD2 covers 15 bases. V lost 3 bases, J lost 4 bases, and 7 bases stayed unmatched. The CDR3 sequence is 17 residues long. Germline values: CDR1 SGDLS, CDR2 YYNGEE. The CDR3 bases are TGTGCCAGCAGCGGATCCGGGACTAGCGGGAGGACAGAGACCCAGTACTTC. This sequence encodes CASSGSGTSGRTETQYF.

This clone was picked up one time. Here the CDR3 reads CASSLRQGAYGDYGYTF. CDR3 coding DNA: TGTGCCAGCAGCTTAAGACAGGGGGCGTACGGGGACTATGGCTACACCTTC. This chain connects TRBV7-2 to TRBJ1-2; 10 nucleotides line up with TRBD1. The V and J ends lost 2 bases and 3 bases, in that order; junction bases with no gene match: 9. The CDR3 is made up of 17 amino acids. Germline V CDR1 and CDR2: SGHTA, FQGNSA.

CDR3 nucleotides: TGTGCCACCAGTGAGACCGACCGACCTCGGGGAGGCTACACCTTC. This translates into CATSETDRPRGGYTF. The chain couples TRBV24-1 to TRBJ1-2; D unresolved. Germline V CDR1 and CDR2: KGHDR, SFDVKD. With 4 bases removed from V and 8 bases from J, the gap between germline ends came to 19 bases. The CDR3 totals 15 residues.